The 10 T cell receptor beta chains below come from one sample, sequenced in a study of T cells in Graves' hyperthyroidism and ophthalmopathy. The TCR beta CDR3 regions underwent amplification using RNA transcripts as the source. The HTBI primer set served for first-round RT-PCR of the TCR CDR3. TCRdb processed the multiplex PCR reads anew with MiXCR; each CDR3 protein has one entry. The sample gives about 840,000 distinct CDR3 sequences, about 38% of which show up once; approximately 8.7% is in the top ten. Specimen: blood. The receptors come from a man aged 18 to 35 with Graves' hyperthyroidism.

This clonotype has only a few counts. The chain links TRBV7-9 to TRBJ2-7; D remains unclear. Germline lookup yields CDR1 SEHNR and CDR2 FQNEAQ (reference sequence). The V gene lost 5 bases and the J gene lost 2 bases, with 16 bases spanning the gap. The CDR3 spans 15 residues. The DNA for the CDR3 is TGTGCCAGCAGCCCAGGACGGCGAACCACCTACGAGCAGTACTTC. Encoded protein: CASSPGRRTTYEQYF.

The V call is TRBV5-6, the J call TRBJ1-5; unclear D gene. V was shortened by 0 bases and J by 10 bases, with 8 bases between the two germline ends. Looked up from germline, CDR1 is SGHDT and CDR2 is YYEEEE. This CDR3 contains 12 residues. The CDR3 is CASSLGDKPQHF. The DNA of the CDR3 is TGTGCCAGCAGCTTGGGGGATAAACCCCAGCATTTT.

The gene calls are TRBV29-1 and TRBJ1-2; TRBD1 aligns across 9 bases. The J segment lost 3 bases and the V segment lost 6 bases, leaving 8 bases of the junction unmatched. The CDR3 is 14 residues long. CDR1 is SQVTM, CDR2 ANQGSEA, per germline. CDR3 region: CSVAQTGGDYGYTF. Here the CDR3 DNA reads TGCAGCGTAGCTCAGACAGGGGGAGACTATGGCTACACCTTC. The full variable domain, in which reference TRBV29-1 and TRBJ1-2 provide the parts outside the CDR3, is SAVISQKPSRDICQRGTSLTIQCQVDSQVTMMFWYRQQPGQSLTLIATANQGSEATYESGFVIDKFPISRPNLTFSTLTVSNMSPEDSSIYLCSVAQTGGDYGYTFGSGTRLTVV.

V and J are TRBV7-8 and TRBJ2-6; weak D call: TRBD2 (6 bases). Germline V CDR1 and CDR2: SGHVS, FQNEAQ. The CDR3 has 15 amino acids. V lost 5 bases, J lost 2 bases, and 10 bases lay in between. The CDR3 DNA sequence: TGTGCCAGCAGCCTCGGGACTCCTGGGGCCAACGTCCTGACTTTC. This sequence encodes CASSLGTPGANVLTF. Full variable domain (remainder filled in from reference TRBV7-8 and TRBJ2-6): GAGVSQSPRYKVAKRGQDVALRCDPISGHVSLFWYQQALGQGPEFLTYFQNEAQLDKSGLPSDRFFAERPEGSVSTLKIQRTQQEDSAVYLCASSLGTPGANVLTFGAGSRLTVL.

This clonotype was seen ten or more times. At one end the junction does not follow the germline gene, possibly because of a read error. The V and J genes are TRBV5-1 and TRBJ1-6, with 10 bases matching TRBD1. Germline CDR1 is SGHRS and CDR2 is YFSETQ. The CDR3 loop spans 14 amino acids. The CDR3 nucleotides read TGTGCCAGCAGTCCGGGACAGGGGAATTCACCCCTCCACTTT. This sequence encodes CASSPGQGNSPLHF.

The chain carries TRBV7-3 and TRBJ2-2; D gene ambiguous. The CDR3 runs 14 residues. Per germline, CDR1 SGHTA and CDR2 FQGTGA. Trimming shortened V by 2 bases and J by 4 bases, and 8 bases separated the two germline ends. The CDR3 here is CASSLSPVTGELFF. The CDR3 nucleotides read TGTGCCAGCAGCTTATCGCCGGTCACCGGGGAGCTGTTTTTT.

This clonotype has just a few counts. The J gene is TRBJ2-5, the V gene TRBV7-9; 11 bases fit TRBD2. The V gene's germline CDR1 is SEHNR and CDR2 FQNEAQ (reference sequence). The V gene end was trimmed by 5 bases and the J gene end by 7 bases; junction bases not matched to a gene: 15. The CDR3 has 17 amino acids. Here the CDR3 reads CASSPTLTSGVQVTQYF. CDR3 DNA: TGTGCCAGCAGCCCAACTTTGACTAGCGGGGTCCAGGTGACCCAGTACTTC.

This clonotype showed up many times. The chain uses TRBV2 and TRBJ1-2, with D perhaps TRBD1 (6 bases). Germline V CDR1 and CDR2: SNHLY, FYNNEI. CDR3 length equals 14 residues. The V gene lost 1 base and the J gene lost 8 bases, with 14 bases spanning the gap. The CDR3 is CASSEGGALEGYTF. CDR3 DNA sequence: TGTGCCAGCAGTGAAGGGGGGGCGCTGGAAGGCTACACCTTC.

This clonotype was observed a few times. This sequence joins TRBV10-3 and TRBJ2-7; 9 positions match TRBD1. Germline assignment: CDR1 ENHRY and CDR2 SYGVKD. J lost 0 bases, V lost 5 bases, and 11 bases had no gene match. CDR3 length: 17 residues. CDR3 amino acids: CAISSTGGETLSYEQYF. The CDR3 DNA reads TGTGCCATCAGTTCCACAGGGGGCGAAACCCTCTCCTACGAGCAGTACTTC.

The rearrangement links TRBV2 to TRBJ2-7; 12 positions match TRBD2. The J segment lost 2 bases and the V segment lost 6 bases, leaving 5 bases of the junction unmatched. CDR1 SNHLY and CDR2 FYNNEI come from the germline V gene. The CDR3 spans 15 residues. This CDR3 reads CASSRTSGAAYEQYF. CDR3 nucleotide sequence: TGTGCCAGCAGCCGGACTAGCGGGGCGGCCTACGAGCAGTACTTC.